This TCR beta chain came from a study of blood T cells in healthy people across ages. This CDR3 is built from 15 residues. CDR1 SGHRS and CDR2 YFSETQ come from the germline V gene. Trimming took off 1 base at V and 6 bases at J, with 14 bases between the two ends. This clonotype was counted only a few times. The second PCR ran about 6 to 11 cycles with a sample-barcoded 5' primer and J-beta primers. MiXCR was run by TCRdb on the 5' RACE reads, yielding one entry per CDR3 protein. This sample has hundreds of thousands of distinct CDR3 sequences, with approximately 25% found just once. These data were likewise used in another study, on T cells of mothers and their children.

Sequenced: blood. The chain joins TRBV5-1 to TRBJ2-1, with unresolved D. This clonotype originated in a boy younger than 18 in good health. The CDR3 DNA reads as TGCGCCAGCAGCTTGCTCTCCCCTTCATCCAATGAGCAGTTCTTC. Translated: CASSLLSPSSNEQFF.